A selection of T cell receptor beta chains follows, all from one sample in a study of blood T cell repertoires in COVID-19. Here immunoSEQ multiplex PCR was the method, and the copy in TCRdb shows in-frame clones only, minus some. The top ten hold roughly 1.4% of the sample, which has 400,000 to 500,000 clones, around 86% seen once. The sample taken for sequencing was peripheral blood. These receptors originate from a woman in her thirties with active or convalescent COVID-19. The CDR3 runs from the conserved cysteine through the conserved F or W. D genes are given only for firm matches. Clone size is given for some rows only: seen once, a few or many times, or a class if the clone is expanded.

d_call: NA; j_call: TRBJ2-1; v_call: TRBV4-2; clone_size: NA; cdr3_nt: TGTGCCAGCAGCCAAGGGCTACAGGAGAGCAATGAGCAGTTCTTC; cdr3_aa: CASSQGLQESNEQFF
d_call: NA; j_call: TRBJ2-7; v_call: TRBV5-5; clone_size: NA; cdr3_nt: TGTGCCAGCAGCTTGGAGGCGGCACAGTACTTC; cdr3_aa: CASSLEAAQYF
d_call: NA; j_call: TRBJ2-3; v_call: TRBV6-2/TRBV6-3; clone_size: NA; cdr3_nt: TGTGCCAGCAGCCCCGGGACACCTACAGATACGCAGTATTTT; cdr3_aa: CASSPGTPTDTQYF
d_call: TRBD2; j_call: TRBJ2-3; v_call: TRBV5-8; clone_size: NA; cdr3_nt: TGTGCCAGCAGCCCACTTTCAGGGCTAGCGGGGGGGCTTGGAGATACGCAGTATTTT; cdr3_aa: CASSPLSGLAGGLGDTQYF
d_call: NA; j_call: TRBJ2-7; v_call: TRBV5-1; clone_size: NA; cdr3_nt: TGCGCCAGCAGCTTGACCCAGATCGGCGAAGGACACTTTTACGAGCAGTACTTC; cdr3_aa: CASSLTQIGEGHFYEQYF
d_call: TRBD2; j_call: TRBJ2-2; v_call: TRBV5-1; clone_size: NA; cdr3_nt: TGCGCCAGCAGCTTGGCGGGGGGGCCTGCCGGGGAGCTGTTTTTT; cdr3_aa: CASSLAGGPAGELFF
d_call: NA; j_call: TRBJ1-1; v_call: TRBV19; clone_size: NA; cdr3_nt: TGTGCCAGTAGTACCCAGATGAACACTGAAGCTTTCTTT; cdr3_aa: CASSTQMNTEAFF
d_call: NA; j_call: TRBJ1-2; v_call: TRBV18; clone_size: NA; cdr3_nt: TGTGCCAGCTCACCCGACCTACAGAGCGGCTACACCTTC; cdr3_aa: CASSPDLQSGYTF
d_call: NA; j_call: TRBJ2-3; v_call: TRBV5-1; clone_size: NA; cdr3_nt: TGCGCCAGCAAAGCCAACACAGATACGCAGTATTTT; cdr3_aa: CASKANTDTQYF
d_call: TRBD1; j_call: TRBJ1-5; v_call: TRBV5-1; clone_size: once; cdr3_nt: TGCGCCAGCAGCTTAACGACAGGGGTGATAGGGCAGCCCCAGCATTTT; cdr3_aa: CASSLTTGVIGQPQHF
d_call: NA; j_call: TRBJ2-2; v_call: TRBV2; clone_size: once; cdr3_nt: TGTGCCAGCAGTGGTAACCCCCAGAGGTCCGGGGAGCTGTTTTTT; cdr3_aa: CASSGNPQRSGELFF
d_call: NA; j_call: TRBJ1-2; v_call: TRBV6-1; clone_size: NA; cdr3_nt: TGTGCCAGCAGTGAAATAAACCGCCCGGGTGACTATGGCTACACCTTC; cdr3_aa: CASSEINRPGDYGYTF
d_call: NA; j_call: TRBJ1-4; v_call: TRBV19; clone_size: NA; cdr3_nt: TGTGCCAGTAGGATCGACCCGTTGACAGGCGGAAAACTGTTTTTT; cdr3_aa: CASRIDPLTGGKLFF
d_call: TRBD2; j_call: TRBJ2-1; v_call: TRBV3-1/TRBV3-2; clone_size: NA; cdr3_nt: TGTGCCAGCAGCCCAGGGACTAGCGGGAGCTATGAGCAGTTCTTC; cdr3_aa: CASSPGTSGSYEQFF
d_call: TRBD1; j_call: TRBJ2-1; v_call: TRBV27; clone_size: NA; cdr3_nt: TGTGCCAGCAGAAGACAGGGGCCTTCCTTATACAATGAGCAGTTCTTC; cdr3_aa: CASRRQGPSLYNEQFF
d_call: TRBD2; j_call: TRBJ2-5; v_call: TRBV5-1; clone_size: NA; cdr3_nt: TGCGCCAGCAGCTTCGCGGGAGGGCCACAGACCCAGTACTTC; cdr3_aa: CASSFAGGPQTQYF
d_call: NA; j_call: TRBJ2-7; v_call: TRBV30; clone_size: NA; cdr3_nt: TGTGCCTCCAGGGTGGGGGGCTACGAGCAGTACTTC; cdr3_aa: CASRVGGYEQYF
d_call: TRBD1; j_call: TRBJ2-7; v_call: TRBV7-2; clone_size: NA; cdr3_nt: TGTGCCAGCAGCGGGGCCGACAGGGGGCCCCCGTACGAGCAGTACTTC; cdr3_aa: CASSGADRGPPYEQYF
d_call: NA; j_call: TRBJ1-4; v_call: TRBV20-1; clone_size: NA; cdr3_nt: TGCAGTGCTAGTAAGGGGCTTGGTGGTGAAAAACTGTTTTTT; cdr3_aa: CSASKGLGGEKLFF
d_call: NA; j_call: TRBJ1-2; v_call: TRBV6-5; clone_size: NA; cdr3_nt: TGTGCCAGCATTCGCGCGGGCCGTGATAACTATGGCTACACCTTC; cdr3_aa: CASIRAGRDNYGYTF
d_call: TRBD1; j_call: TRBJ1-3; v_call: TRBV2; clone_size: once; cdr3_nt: TGTGCCAGCAGCCAGGGGGACTCTGGAAACACCATATATTTT; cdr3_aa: CASSQGDSGNTIYF
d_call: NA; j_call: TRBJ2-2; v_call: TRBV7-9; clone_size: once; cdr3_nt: TGTGCCAGCAGCTTCGGGGGGCTGTTTTTT; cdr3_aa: CASSFGGLFF
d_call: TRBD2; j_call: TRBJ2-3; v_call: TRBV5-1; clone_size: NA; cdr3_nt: TGCGCCAGCAGCTTGGGTGGGACTAGCCACCCAGATACGCAGTATTTT; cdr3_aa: CASSLGGTSHPDTQYF
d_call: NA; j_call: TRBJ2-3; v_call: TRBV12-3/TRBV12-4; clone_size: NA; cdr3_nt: TGTGCCAGCAGTCCCCTCGAGACGCAGTATTTT; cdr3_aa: CASSPLETQYF
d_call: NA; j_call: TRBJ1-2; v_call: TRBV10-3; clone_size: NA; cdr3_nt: TGTGCCATCAGTGATAGCGGGGGCAGGGACTATGGCTACACCTTC; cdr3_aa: CAISDSGGRDYGYTF
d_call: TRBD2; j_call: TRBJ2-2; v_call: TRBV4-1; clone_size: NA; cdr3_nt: TGCGCCAGCAGCCAAGGTGGGGCCATCGCTAGCGGGAGTTATACCGGGGAGCTGTTTTTT; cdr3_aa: CASSQGGAIASGSYTGELFF
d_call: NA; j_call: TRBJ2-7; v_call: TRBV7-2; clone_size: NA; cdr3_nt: TGTGCCAGCAGCCCGACCCTGGAGGCCTACGAGCAGTACTTC; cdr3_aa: CASSPTLEAYEQYF
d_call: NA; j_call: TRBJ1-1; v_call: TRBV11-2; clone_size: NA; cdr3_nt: TGTGCCAGCAGCTTAGAAACAGGTGGGGCTTTCTTT; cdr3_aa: CASSLETGGAFF
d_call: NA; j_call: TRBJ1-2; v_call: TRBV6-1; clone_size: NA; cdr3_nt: TGTGCCAGCAGTGACCAGGGTCTCGGAGGCTACACCTTC; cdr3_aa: CASSDQGLGGYTF
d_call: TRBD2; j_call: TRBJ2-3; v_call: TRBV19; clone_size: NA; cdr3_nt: TGTGCCAGTAGTCCCCGATGGGGAGCGGGGGACACAGATACGCAGTATTTT; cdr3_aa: CASSPRWGAGDTDTQYF
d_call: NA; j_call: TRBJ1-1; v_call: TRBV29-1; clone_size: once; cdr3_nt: TGCAGCGGCCCCCGAGGTGACTCTGAAGCTTTCTTT; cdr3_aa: CSGPRGDSEAFF
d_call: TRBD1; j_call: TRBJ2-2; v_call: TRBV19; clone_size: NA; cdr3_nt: TGTGCCAGCCGCCTGGGACAGGGTGTCTTCGGGGAGCTGTTTTTT; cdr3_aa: CASRLGQGVFGELFF
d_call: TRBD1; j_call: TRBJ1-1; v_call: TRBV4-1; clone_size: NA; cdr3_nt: TGCGCCAGCAGCCAGGGGACAGGGTCAATGAACACTGAAGCTTTCTTT; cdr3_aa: CASSQGTGSMNTEAFF
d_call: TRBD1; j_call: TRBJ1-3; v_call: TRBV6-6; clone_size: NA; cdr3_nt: TGTGCCAGCAGTTACGACAGGGGTTCGGGAAACACCATATATTTT; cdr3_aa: CASSYDRGSGNTIYF
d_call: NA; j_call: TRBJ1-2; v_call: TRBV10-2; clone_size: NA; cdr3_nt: TGCGCCAGCAGTAGGACAGAAAACTATGGCTACACCTTC; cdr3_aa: CASSRTENYGYTF
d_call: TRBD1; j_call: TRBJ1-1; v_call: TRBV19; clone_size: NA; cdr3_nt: TGTGCCAGTAGTATAGTACAGGGGGCGCGACGAACTGAAGCTTTCTTT; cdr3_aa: CASSIVQGARRTEAFF
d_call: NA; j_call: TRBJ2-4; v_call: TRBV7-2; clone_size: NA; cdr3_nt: TGTGCCAGCAGCGGGGACACCGCGCGGTACAACATTCAGTACTTC; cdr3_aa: CASSGDTARYNIQYF
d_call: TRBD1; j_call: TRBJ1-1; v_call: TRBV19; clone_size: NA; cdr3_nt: TGTGCCAGTAGTACCCGGGGGGGACAGACCACTGAAGCTTTCTTT; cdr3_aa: CASSTRGGQTTEAFF
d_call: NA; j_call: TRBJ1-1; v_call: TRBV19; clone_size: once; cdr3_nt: TGTGCCAGTAGTGGACAACGGAACACTGAAGCTTTCTTT; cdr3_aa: CASSGQRNTEAFF
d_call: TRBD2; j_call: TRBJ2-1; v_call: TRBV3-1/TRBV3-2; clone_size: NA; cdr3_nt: TGTGCCAGCAGCCAAGCGTGGACTAGCGGGAAAAATGAGCAGTTCTTC; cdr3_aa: CASSQAWTSGKNEQFF
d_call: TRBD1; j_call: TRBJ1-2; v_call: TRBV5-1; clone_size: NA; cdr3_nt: TGCGCCAGCAGCTTGGGGCAGGGGGCGAGTGGCTACACCTTC; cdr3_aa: CASSLGQGASGYTF
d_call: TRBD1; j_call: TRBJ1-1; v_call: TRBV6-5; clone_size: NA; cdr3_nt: TGTGCCAGCAGTCCACGGGACAGGGACCCTGAAGCTTTCTTT; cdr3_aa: CASSPRDRDPEAFF
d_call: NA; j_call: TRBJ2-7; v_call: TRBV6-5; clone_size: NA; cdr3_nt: TGTGCCAGCATCGTGTCGGTGAGCTCCTACGAGCAGTACTTC; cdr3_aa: CASIVSVSSYEQYF
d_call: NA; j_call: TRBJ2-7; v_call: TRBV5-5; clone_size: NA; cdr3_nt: TGTGCCAGCAGTTTTAACAGGGGAGGCTTCTACGAGCAGTACTTC; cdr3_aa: CASSFNRGGFYEQYF
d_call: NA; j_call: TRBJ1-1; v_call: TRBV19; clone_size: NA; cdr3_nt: TGTGCCAGTAGTATAGGGGGCTACACTGAAGCTTTCTTT; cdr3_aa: CASSIGGYTEAFF
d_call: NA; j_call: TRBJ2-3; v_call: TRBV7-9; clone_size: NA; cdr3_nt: TGTGCCAGCAGCTTAGCGCGCGGGGGCACAGATACGCAGTATTTT; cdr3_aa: CASSLARGGTDTQYF
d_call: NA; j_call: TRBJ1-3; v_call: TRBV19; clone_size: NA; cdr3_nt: TGTGCCAGTGCGACAGGACCTAACTCTGGAAACACCATATATTTT; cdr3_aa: CASATGPNSGNTIYF
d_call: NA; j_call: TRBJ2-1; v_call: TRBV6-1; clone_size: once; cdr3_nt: TGTGCCAGCAGTGTTTTAGGGGGGGAAGTTGGTGATGAGCAGTTCTTC; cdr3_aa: CASSVLGGEVGDEQFF
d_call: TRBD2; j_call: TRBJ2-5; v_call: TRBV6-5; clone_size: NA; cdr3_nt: TGTGCCAGCAGCCCCAATCAGGGAGGGGAGACCCAGTACTTC; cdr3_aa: CASSPNQGGETQYF
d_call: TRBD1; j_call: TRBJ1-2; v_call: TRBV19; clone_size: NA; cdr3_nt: TGTGCCAGTAGCAACAGGGGGTACGGCTATGGCTACACCTTC; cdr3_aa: CASSNRGYGYGYTF
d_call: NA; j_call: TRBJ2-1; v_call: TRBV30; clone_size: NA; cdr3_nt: TGTGCCTGGAGTGTCGGACGGGAGCTCTTGGGTGAGCAGTTCTTC; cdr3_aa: CAWSVGRELLGEQFF
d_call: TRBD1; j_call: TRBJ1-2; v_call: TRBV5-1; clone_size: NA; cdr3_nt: TGCGCCAGCAGCTTTATGACAGGGGGTGATGGCTACACCTTC; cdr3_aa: CASSFMTGGDGYTF
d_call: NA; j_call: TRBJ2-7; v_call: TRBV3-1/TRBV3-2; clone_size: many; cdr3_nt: TGTGCCAGCAGCCCCGACGGGTTCTACGAGCAGTACTTC; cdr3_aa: CASSPDGFYEQYF
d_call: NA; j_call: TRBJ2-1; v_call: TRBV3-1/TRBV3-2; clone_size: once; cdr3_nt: TGTGCCAGCAGCCAAGGGTTAGCCTCTCCGACCGAGCAGTTCTTC; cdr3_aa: CASSQGLASPTEQFF
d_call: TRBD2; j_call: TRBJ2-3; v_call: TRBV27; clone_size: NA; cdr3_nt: TGTGCCAGCAGGAAGACTAGCGGGGGTTTCCCGTATAGCACAGATACGCAGTATTTT; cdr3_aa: CASRKTSGGFPYSTDTQYF
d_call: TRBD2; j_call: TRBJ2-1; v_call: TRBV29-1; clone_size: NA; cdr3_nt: TGCAGCGTTGAAGGGACTAGCGGGGGGGCCCGGTCCTACAATGAGCAGTTCTTC; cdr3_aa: CSVEGTSGGARSYNEQFF
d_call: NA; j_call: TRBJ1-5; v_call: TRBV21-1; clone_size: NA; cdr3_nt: TGTGCCAGCAGAGAAAAGACAGGGGGCAATCAGCCCCAGCATTTT; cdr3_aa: CASREKTGGNQPQHF
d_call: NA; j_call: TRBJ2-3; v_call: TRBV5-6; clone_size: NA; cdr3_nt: TGTGCCAGCAGCTTGTCTATGACGACAGAAATTACAGATACGCAGTATTTT; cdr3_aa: CASSLSMTTEITDTQYF
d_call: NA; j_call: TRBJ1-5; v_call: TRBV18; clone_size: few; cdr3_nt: TGTGCCAGCCGAGGGTCCGGCAATCAGCCCCAGCATTTT; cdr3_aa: CASRGSGNQPQHF